The 9 T cell receptor beta chains listed next were all sequenced from one sample in a study of blood T cells in healthy people across ages. Alongside a J-beta primer mix, a sample-barcoded 5' primer served in a second PCR lasting roughly 6 to 11 cycles. TCRdb ran MiXCR on the 5' RACE reads and lists one entry per CDR3 protein. This sample has 700,000 or so distinct CDR3 sequences, with 40% to 50% found just once. Sequenced: blood. The receptors derive from an elderly man in good health.

The J gene is TRBJ2-3, the V gene TRBV7-2; 10 nucleotides align to TRBD2. Germline loops: CDR1 SGHTA, CDR2 FQGNSA. This CDR3 is built from 16 residues. Losses at the gene ends were 5 bases for V and 2 bases for J; bases not matched to a gene: 7. The CDR3 DNA reads TGTGCCAGCAGCACACAAGCGGGAGGGGTCACAGATACGCAGTATTTT. This gives the protein CASSTQAGGVTDTQYF.

The gene calls are TRBV7-3 and TRBJ2-1; 7 nucleotides agree with TRBD2. The DNA end lines up better with TRBJ2-7; the J call may be wrong. This CDR3 spans 15 amino acids. CDR1 is SGHTA and CDR2 is FQGTGA in the germline V gene. The CDR3 region is CASSLRAGKYNEQYF. The CDR3 DNA sequence: TGTGCCAGCAGCTTACGAGCGGGGAAGTACAATGAGCAGTACTTC.

To note about this clonotype: At one boundary the junction diverges from the germline segment, which might be a read error. This sequence joins TRBV10-1 and TRBJ2-3; 10 nucleotides align to TRBD1. From germline, CDR1 is WNHNN and CDR2 SYGVQD (reference sequence). This CDR3 has 17 residues. CDR3 region: CANSVGDRGSSTDTQYF. CDR3 coding DNA: TGCGCCAACAGTGTCGGGGACAGGGGTTCTAGCACAGATACGCAGTATTTT.

The chain combines TRBV30 with TRBJ2-5; D ambiguous. The germline V and J ends were trimmed by 3 bases and 9 bases, with 11 bases remaining between them. CDR1 GTSNPN and CDR2 SVGIG come from the germline V gene (reference sequence). The CDR3 extends over 11 amino acids. CDR3 in DNA: TGTGCCTGGAGAGCCGGTGGGGCCCAGTACTTC. Translating it yields CAWRAGGAQYF. The full variable domain, its missing parts supplied by reference TRBV30 and TRBJ2-5, is SQTIHQWPATLVQPVGSPLSLECTVEGTSNPNLYWYRQAAGRGLQLLFYSVGIGQISSEVPQNLSASRPQDRQFILSSKKLLLSDSGFYLCAWRAGGAQYFGPGTRLLVL.

Only a few counts were recorded for this clonotype. CDR3 sequence (DNA): TGTGCCAGCAGCCAAGATCTTGGCGGGGGGGCCTCTGGGGCCAACGTCCTGACTTTC. Translating it yields CASSQDLGGGASGANVLTF. The chain combines TRBV3-1 with TRBJ2-6; TRBD2 matches at 9 bases. Per germline, CDR1 LGHDT and CDR2 YNNKEL (reference sequence). Trimming cost V 0 bases and J 0 bases; bases outside gene matches: 6. The CDR3 extends over 19 amino acids.

This chain joins TRBV7-2 and TRBJ2-3; perhaps TRBD2 as D (6 bases). The CDR3 loop spans 16 amino acids. V lost 1 base, J lost 0 bases, and 11 bases lay in between. Germline V gene sequence: CDR1 SGHTA, CDR2 FQGNSA. In DNA, the CDR3 is TGTGCCAGCAGCTTAGGGGTCGGGACTAGCACAGATACGCAGTATTTT. Its protein is CASSLGVGTSTDTQYF. The full variable domain, rest sourced from reference TRBV7-2 and TRBJ2-3, is GAGVSQSPSNKVTEKGKDVELRCDPISGHTALYWYRQSLGQGLEFLIYFQGNSAPDKSGLPSDRFSAERTGGSVSTLTIQRTQQEDSAVYLCASSLGVGTSTDTQYFGPGTRLTVL.

This sequence joins TRBV27 and TRBJ2-7; 7 nucleotides match TRBD1. This CDR3 is built from 14 residues. The V segment lost 6 bases and the J segment 2 bases; nucleotides outside the gene matches: 7. Germline V gene lookup returns CDR1 MNHEY and CDR2 SMNVEV (reference sequence). CDR3 loop: CASRWTGQTYEQYF. The CDR3 DNA is TGTGCCAGCAGATGGACAGGTCAGACCTACGAGCAGTACTTC.

V usage is TRBV6-2 or TRBV6-3 and J usage is TRBJ1-1, with D possibly matching TRBD1 (6 bases). The CDR3 is made up of 13 amino acids. Germline CDR1 and CDR2: MNHEY and SVGEGT. Trimming shortened V by 6 bases and J by 1 base, and 9 bases separated the two germline ends. This chain's CDR3 is CASSGDKNTEAFF. For the CDR3, the DNA is TGTGCCAGCAGCGGGGACAAGAACACTGAAGCTTTCTTT.

This clonotype was observed a handful of times. The chain employs TRBV5-5 and TRBJ2-7; 10 nucleotides line up with TRBD2. The CDR3 runs 16 residues. V lost 1 base to trimming and J lost 6 bases; unmatched junction nucleotides: 10. Germline V gives CDR1 SGHKS, CDR2 YYEKEE (reference sequence). This chain's CDR3 is CASSLNLAGALSEQYF. In DNA form, the CDR3 reads TGTGCCAGCAGCTTGAATCTAGCGGGAGCGTTAAGCGAGCAGTACTTC.